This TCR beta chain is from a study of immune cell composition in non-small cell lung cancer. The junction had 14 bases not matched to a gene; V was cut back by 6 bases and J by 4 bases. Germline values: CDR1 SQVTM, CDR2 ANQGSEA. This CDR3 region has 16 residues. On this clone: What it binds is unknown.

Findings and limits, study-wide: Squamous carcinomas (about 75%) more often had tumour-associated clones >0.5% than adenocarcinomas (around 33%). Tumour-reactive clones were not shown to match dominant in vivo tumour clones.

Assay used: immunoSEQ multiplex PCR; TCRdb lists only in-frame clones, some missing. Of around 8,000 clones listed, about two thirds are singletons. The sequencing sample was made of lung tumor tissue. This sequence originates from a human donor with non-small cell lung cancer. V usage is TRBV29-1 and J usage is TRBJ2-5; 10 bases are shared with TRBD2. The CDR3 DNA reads TGCAGCGTGATGGGGGTAGCGGGGGGCCGAGGAGAGACCCAGTACTTC. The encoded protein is CSVMGVAGGRGETQYF.